The present T cell receptor beta chain was sequenced within a study of OX40 agonist ivuxolimab in advanced cancers. Study details: Anti-PD-1, anti-PD-L1 or anti-CTLA-4 therapy given earlier was allowed, and roughly 38% had some. The study reported partial responses in three patients: one hepatocellular carcinoma, two cutaneous melanoma. Study results and limitations: Within 6 weeks, CD4+ and CD8+ blood T cells expanded clonally at 0.1 to 3.0 mg/kg. In the expanded peripheral T cells, antigen specificity was never determined.

This clone was detected once. The antigen is unknown. Generated by immunoSEQ multiplex PCR, the TCRdb table keeps only in-frame clones and is missing some. The sample lists tens of thousands of clones, over 75% seen once, with approximately 0.39% in the top ten. Germline CDR1 and CDR2: MNHEY and SVGAGI. The length of the CDR3 is 11 residues. The V and J ends lost 2 bases and 2 bases respectively, with 1 base between them. This receptor was obtained from an adult with an advanced solid tumor such as melanoma, head and neck, liver or kidney cancer. Here the sequenced sample was CD4+ or CD8+ T cells sorted from blood, taken in a trial of the OX40 agonist ivuxolimab. V usage is TRBV6-5 and J usage is TRBJ2-7, with no clear D. The CDR3 DNA sequence: TGTGCCAGCAGTTACACCTACGAGCAGTACTTC. It translates to CASSYTYEQYF.